This passage covers 31 T cell receptor beta chains from one sample sequenced in a study of early T cells in non-severe SARS-CoV-2 infection. From the 5' RACE reads, TCRdb called clonotypes with MiXCR, one entry per CDR3 protein. The table records about 77,000 distinct CDR3 sequences, about a sixth of them present only once. Sample: whole blood. These receptor sequences come from an adult who was a healthcare worker with PCR-confirmed SARS-CoV-2 infection or an uninfected control (not recorded which).

The rearrangement uses TRBV11-1 and TRBJ2-3; a possible D gene is TRBD2 (5 bases). The length of the CDR3 is 12 residues. Between the trimmed V and J ends, which lost 5 bases and 5 bases, there was a span of 8 bases. Germline V CDR1 and CDR2: SGHAT, FQDESV (reference sequence). CDR3 DNA: TGTGCCAGCAGCGCACTAGGAGATACGCAGTATTTT. This translates into CASSALGDTQYF.

V gene TRBV30 combines with J gene TRBJ1-1, with D perhaps TRBD1 (5 bases). The CDR3 is 13 amino acids. V shed 8 bases and J shed 1 base, with 14 bases lying between them. The germline V gene encodes CDR1 GTSNPN and CDR2 SVGIG (reference sequence). The CDR3 protein is CAGYIGGNTEAFF. Written as DNA, the CDR3 is TGTGCCGGGTACATTGGGGGGAACACTGAAGCTTTCTTT.

The chain is built from TRBV7-6 and TRBJ2-3; 10 positions agree with TRBD2. The CDR3 is made up of 16 amino acids. V shed 3 bases, J shed 0 bases, and the junction held 3 bases outside the gene matches. The germline gives CDR1 SGHVS, CDR2 FNYEAQ. This CDR3 is CASSFTTSGSTDTQYF. The CDR3 coding sequence is TGTGCCAGCAGCTTCACGACTAGCGGGAGCACAGATACGCAGTATTTT.

This rearrangement joins TRBV20-1 to TRBJ2-7, with no clear D. V lost 4 bases and J 7 bases, leaving 11 bases between the germline ends. The CDR3 totals 11 residues. Germline V CDR1 and CDR2: DFQATT, SNEGSKA (reference sequence). Written as DNA, the CDR3 is TGCAGTGCTATTCGCATGGGAGAGCAGTACTTC. Its protein is CSAIRMGEQYF.

The CDR3 is CASSPIGGTVDGYTF. In DNA form, the CDR3 reads TGTGCCAGCAGCCCAATAGGGGGGACAGTGGACGGCTACACCTTC. This rearrangement joins TRBV7-2 to TRBJ1-2; 7 positions agree with TRBD1. V was clipped by 5 bases and J by 8 bases; unmatched bases: 14. The CDR3 runs 15 residues. Germline V gene lookup returns CDR1 SGHTA and CDR2 FQGNSA.

This clonotype came up a few times. V is TRBV19 and J is TRBJ2-1, with D perhaps matching TRBD2 (5 bases). The ends were cut back, 4 bases at V and 9 bases at J, with 19 bases in the middle. Germline CDR1 reads LNHDA; CDR2 reads SQIVND (reference sequence). CDR3 length: 15 residues. The chain's CDR3 is CASSRGPPARGEQFF. CDR3 bases: TGTGCCAGTAGTAGAGGACCCCCAGCCCGGGGTGAGCAGTTCTTC.

The CDR3 region is CASSQPDRGGFEQYF. DNA for the CDR3: TGTGCCAGCAGCCAGCCGGACAGGGGTGGGTTCGAGCAGTACTTC. V and J are TRBV3-1 and TRBJ2-7; 9 bases are shared with TRBD1. From germline, CDR1 is LGHDT and CDR2 YNNKEL (reference sequence). This CDR3 region has 15 residues. V trimming: 3 bases; J trimming: 6 bases; junction bases outside the gene matches: 9.

The V call is TRBV7-9, the J call TRBJ2-3, with D possibly TRBD1 on 6 matching bases. The V end lost 5 bases, the J end lost 2 bases, and 14 bases lay between the germline ends. This CDR3 comprises 15 residues. Germline CDR1 reads SEHNR; CDR2 reads FQNEAQ (reference sequence). CDR3 DNA: TGTGCCAGCAGCCAAATCCGGGACAACACAGATACGCAGTATTTT. Residues: CASSQIRDNTDTQYF.

Many counts were recorded for this clonotype. The chain links TRBV2 to TRBJ2-5; TRBD2 aligns across 13 bases. The J segment lost 4 bases and the V segment lost 9 bases, leaving 5 bases of the junction unmatched. From germline, CDR1 is SNHLY and CDR2 FYNNEI. The CDR3 spans 14 residues. Here the CDR3 reads CASGLAGVLETQYF. DNA of the CDR3: TGTGCCAGTGGACTAGCGGGAGTACTAGAGACCCAGTACTTC.

This clonotype was counted only a few times. This chain joins TRBV20-1 and TRBJ2-7; 9 bases line up with TRBD2. Germline V lookup: CDR1 DFQATT, CDR2 SNEGSKA (reference sequence). V gave up 0 bases and J gave up 4 bases; unmatched junction bases: 7. This CDR3 is 15 amino acids long. CDR3 protein: CSARDRAGGNYEQYF. The CDR3, as DNA: TGCAGTGCTAGAGATCGGGCGGGGGGGAATTACGAGCAGTACTTC.

The chain recombines TRBV7-3 with TRBJ2-2, with D perhaps TRBD1 or TRBD2 (6 bases each). V was clipped by 6 bases and J by 4 bases, with 9 bases between them. The CDR3 contains 13 residues. Per the germline V gene, CDR1 is SGHTA and CDR2 is FQGTGA. CDR3 DNA: TGTGCCAGCAGTCGGGGGCCCACCGGGGAGCTGTTTTTT. Its translation: CASSRGPTGELFF.

This clonotype was observed once. J is TRBJ1-2 and V is TRBV13; D may be TRBD1 (5 bases). Germline values: CDR1 PRHDT, CDR2 FYEKMQ (reference sequence). This CDR3 has 14 amino acids. V lost 1 base to trimming and J lost 2 bases, with 8 bases between them. The CDR3 sequence is CASSLAGTNYGYTF. The CDR3 DNA follows: TGTGCCAGCAGCTTAGCAGGGACCAACTATGGCTACACCTTC.

The chain joins TRBV28 to TRBJ1-6; D is unresolved. From germline, CDR1 is MDHEN and CDR2 SYDVKM. Trimming shortened V by 7 bases and J by 8 bases, and 15 bases separated the two germline ends. The CDR3 consists of 14 residues. The CDR3 sequence is CASTPAQADSPLHF. CDR3 nucleotides: TGTGCCAGCACCCCGGCCCAGGCGGATTCACCCCTCCACTTT.

This chain connects TRBV7-8 to TRBJ2-2; D gene unclear. The CDR3 is made up of 13 amino acids. The ends were cut back, 1 base at V and 5 bases at J, with 5 bases in the middle. Germline-derived CDR1 and CDR2 are SGHVS and FQNEAQ. The CDR3 DNA sequence: TGTGCCAGCAGCTTAGAGGGTACCGGGGAGCTGTTTTTT. It specifies CASSLEGTGELFF.

The sample holds a few counts of this clonotype. V gene TRBV5-1 combines with J gene TRBJ1-1; D perhaps matches TRBD1 (5 bases). Trimming took off 6 bases at V and 6 bases at J, with 18 bases between the two ends. CDR1 SGHRS and CDR2 YFSETQ come from the germline V gene. CDR3 size: 14 residues. The chain's CDR3 is CASMVAPRGAEAFF. The CDR3 DNA reads TGCGCCAGCATGGTCGCCCCGCGAGGGGCTGAAGCTTTCTTT.

This chain's CDR3 is CASSLSWSSYNEQFF. CDR3 nucleotide sequence: TGTGCCAGCAGCTTATCATGGAGCTCCTACAATGAGCAGTTCTTC. The chain recombines TRBV7-3 with TRBJ2-1; D remains ambiguous. V lost 2 bases, J lost 0 bases, and 8 bases lay in between. The length of the CDR3 is 15 residues. Germline values: CDR1 SGHTA, CDR2 FQGTGA. The full variable domain, its missing parts supplied by reference TRBV7-3 and TRBJ2-1, is GAGVSQTPSNKVTEKGKYVELRCDPISGHTALYWYRQSLGQGPEFLIYFQGTGAADDSGLPNDRFFAVRPEGSVSTLKIQRTERGDSAVYLCASSLSWSSYNEQFFGPGTRLTVL.

This clonotype was counted at least ten times. This chain uses TRBV7-9 with TRBJ2-7, with 8 bases that match TRBD1. The germline CDR1 and CDR2 sequences are SEHNR and FQNEAQ (reference sequence). This CDR3 is built from 14 residues. The V gene end was trimmed by 4 bases and the J gene end by 8 bases; junction bases not matched to a gene: 10. CDR3 in DNA: TGTGCCAGCAGCTCCAGGGGGCCCGAAGCCAAGCAGTACTTC. Residues: CASSSRGPEAKQYF.

A few counts support this clonotype. The chain is built from TRBV24-1 and TRBJ2-7, with 8 bases lining up with TRBD2. Trimming removed 9 bases from V and 2 bases from J; junction bases left unmatched: 5. The CDR3 spans 13 residues. The germline V gene has CDR1 KGHDR and CDR2 SFDVKD. CDR3 nucleotide sequence: TGTGCCACCGCGGGAGGCGGAGCCTACGAGCAGTACTTC. The encoded protein is CATAGGGAYEQYF.

This clonotype occurred a few times. The J gene is TRBJ2-3, the V gene TRBV20-1, with unresolved D. The CDR3 contains 11 residues. Germline V gives CDR1 DFQATT, CDR2 SNEGSKA (reference sequence). The ends were cut back, 6 bases at V and 6 bases at J, with 10 bases in the middle. CDR3: CSARLSDTQYF. The CDR3, as DNA: TGCAGTGCCAGACTTTCTGATACGCAGTATTTT.

The sample holds a few counts of this clonotype. J is TRBJ1-1 and V is TRBV5-1; D unclear. V was cut by 4 bases and J by 6 bases, with 13 bases left in between. Germline lookup yields CDR1 SGHRS and CDR2 YFSETQ. There are 13 residues in the CDR3. The CDR3 sequence is CASSVTVTSEAFF. As DNA, the CDR3 is TGCGCCAGCAGCGTAACAGTGACTTCTGAAGCTTTCTTT.

V and J are TRBV7-3 and TRBJ2-1, with D hard to call. Trimming stripped 5 bases from V and 6 bases from J, with 17 bases between. This CDR3 contains 15 residues. Germline loops: CDR1 SGHTA, CDR2 FQGTGA. For the CDR3, the DNA is TGTGCCAGCAGCCTGGGATACCCGGCGCCCAATGAGCAGTTCTTC. Encoded protein: CASSLGYPAPNEQFF.

Concerning this clonotype: An end of the junction differs from the germline gene, which may be a read error. V is TRBV7-9 and J is TRBJ2-5, with 9 positions matching TRBD1. There are 14 residues in the CDR3. From germline, CDR1 is SEHNR and CDR2 FQNEAQ (reference sequence). The CDR3 is CASSPTGGQGTQYF. The CDR3 DNA follows: TGTGCCAGCAGCCCAACAGGGGGCCAAGGGACCCAGTACTTC.

By share, this clonotype counts as medium-sized. The rearrangement links TRBV27 to TRBJ1-2; D possibly corresponds to TRBD1 (5 bases). CDR3 length equals 13 residues. Trimming removed 5 bases at V and 2 bases at J, with 9 bases between. Germline lookup yields CDR1 MNHEY and CDR2 SMNVEV (reference sequence). CDR3 protein: CASSERDNYGYTF. The CDR3 bases are TGTGCCAGCAGTGAAAGGGACAACTATGGCTACACCTTC.

In this sample, this clonotype turned up a few times. The chain uses TRBV28 and TRBJ1-5; D unclear. Between the trimmed V and J ends, which lost 5 bases and 2 bases, there was a span of 10 bases. The CDR3 extends over 14 amino acids. Per the germline V gene, CDR1 is MDHEN and CDR2 is SYDVKM. CDR3: CASSTAEGNQPQHF. CDR3 in DNA: TGTGCCAGCAGTACGGCGGAAGGCAATCAGCCCCAGCATTTT.

This clonotype was seen a few times. V is TRBV19 and J is TRBJ1-5; perhaps TRBD1 as D (5 bases). The CDR3 extends over 15 amino acids. The germline V gene has CDR1 LNHDA and CDR2 SQIVND (reference sequence). With 3 bases removed from V and 0 bases from J, the gap between germline ends came to 9 bases. The CDR3 protein is CASSIEGFSNQPQHF. CDR3 DNA: TGTGCCAGTAGTATTGAGGGGTTTAGCAATCAGCCCCAGCATTTT.

This chain joins TRBV4-1 and TRBJ1-5; 7 bases match TRBD1. The CDR3 covers 15 residues. CDR1 MGHRA and CDR2 YSYEKL come from the germline V gene. J was trimmed by 5 bases and V by 1 base; bases with no gene match: 5. CDR3 sequence reads: CASSQAGTAYQPQHF. The CDR3 DNA reads TGCGCCAGCAGCCAAGCCGGGACAGCTTATCAGCCCCAGCATTTT.

The rearrangement links TRBV5-6 to TRBJ1-1; tentative D call: TRBD1 (5 bases). Trimming took off 3 bases at V and 2 bases at J, with 5 bases between the two ends. Germline-derived CDR1 and CDR2 are SGHDT and YYEEEE. The CDR3 sequence is 12 residues long. CDR3 coding DNA: TGTGCCAGCAGCTGGACAAACACTGAAGCTTTCTTT. It encodes CASSWTNTEAFF.

Comment on this clonotype: One end of the junction fails to match germline, which may point to a read error. The J gene is TRBJ2-1, the V gene TRBV24-1, with 10 bases lining up with TRBD2. The CDR3 contains 21 residues. Germline-derived CDR1 and CDR2 are KGHDR and SFDVKD. The CDR3 region is CATRDLRTDTKTSGTNNEQFF. CDR3 DNA: TGTGCCACCAGGGATTTGCGGACTGATACAAAAACTAGCGGGACCAACAATGAGCAGTTCTTC.

This sequence joins TRBV12-3 or TRBV12-4 and TRBJ1-1; tentative D call: TRBD1 (5 bases). V lost 3 bases and J lost 0, with 11 bases in between. The CDR3 totals 15 residues. CDR3 sequence (DNA): TGTGCCAGCAGTTTGCGGCAGGGCGTGAACACTGAAGCTTTCTTT. It codes for CASSLRQGVNTEAFF.

In DNA form, the CDR3 reads TGCGCCAGCAGCAGGGACCGATCAACTAATGAAAAACTGTTTTTT. The encoded protein is CASSRDRSTNEKLFF. The chain employs TRBV5-1 and TRBJ1-4; possibly TRBD1 for D (5 bases). CDR1 is SGHRS, CDR2 YFSETQ, per germline. Trimming shortened V by 4 bases and J by 0 bases, and 10 bases separated the two germline ends. This CDR3 has 15 residues.

The V gene is TRBV2, the J gene TRBJ2-3; no reliable D call. Germline CDR1 and CDR2: SNHLY and FYNNEI. V lost 8 bases and J 5 bases, leaving 14 bases between the germline ends. This CDR3 spans 13 amino acids. The CDR3 DNA reads as TGTGCCAGCTTTAGGGTCCGTAGAGATACGCAGTATTTT. The encoded protein is CASFRVRRDTQYF.